These 4 T cell receptor beta chains originate from one sample sequenced in a study of cytomegalovirus exposure and HLA in healthy donors. This PCR relied on a set of 60 Vbeta primers and 13 Jbeta primers. Repertoires were generated with immunoSEQ multiplex PCR, while TCRdb's copy carries only in-frame clones and drops some. The data show about 120,000 clones, approximately 81% seen once. Sequenced sample: PBMCs. The receptors were gathered from a young man in good health and CMV-seronegative.

This chain connects TRBV4-1 to TRBJ2-5; the D gene is possibly TRBD1 (6 bases). Germline V gene lookup returns CDR1 MGHRA and CDR2 YSYEKL. V lost 4 bases, J lost 5 bases, and 17 bases lay in between. This CDR3 is built from 15 residues. Written as DNA, the CDR3 is TGCGCCAGCAGCCGGACAGTGCCCGGCGGGGAGACCCAGTACTTC. Translating gives CASSRTVPGGETQYF.

This chain uses TRBV19 with TRBJ2-7, with a possible D match to TRBD1 (5 bases). V lost 1 base to trimming and J lost 1 base, with 20 bases between them. This CDR3 has 18 residues. Germline CDR1 is LNHDA and CDR2 is SQIVND (reference sequence). The CDR3 region is CASSIASDMIFASYEQYF. The CDR3 DNA reads as TGTGCCAGTAGTATAGCGTCGGACATGATATTCGCTTCCTACGAGCAGTACTTC.

This sequence joins TRBV5-1 and TRBJ2-1; TRBD2 agrees at 15 bases. This CDR3 is 15 amino acids long. Germline values: CDR1 SGHRS, CDR2 YFSETQ. The V gene end was trimmed by 4 bases and the J gene end by 10 bases; junction bases not matched to a gene: 6. CDR3 sequence (DNA): TGCGCCAGCAGCCAGGGACTAGCGGGAGGTACAGAGCAGTTCTTC. Translated, it gives CASSQGLAGGTEQFF.

The rearrangement joins TRBV7-9 to TRBJ1-5, with D possibly TRBD1 on 6 matching bases. The germline V gene has CDR1 SEHNR and CDR2 FQNEAQ (reference sequence). The ends were cut back, 5 bases at V and 6 bases at J, with 14 bases in the middle. CDR3 length equals 14 residues. The CDR3 loop reads CASSAGAGTQPQHF. The CDR3 DNA reads as TGTGCCAGCAGCGCGGGGGCGGGTACTCAGCCCCAGCATTTT.